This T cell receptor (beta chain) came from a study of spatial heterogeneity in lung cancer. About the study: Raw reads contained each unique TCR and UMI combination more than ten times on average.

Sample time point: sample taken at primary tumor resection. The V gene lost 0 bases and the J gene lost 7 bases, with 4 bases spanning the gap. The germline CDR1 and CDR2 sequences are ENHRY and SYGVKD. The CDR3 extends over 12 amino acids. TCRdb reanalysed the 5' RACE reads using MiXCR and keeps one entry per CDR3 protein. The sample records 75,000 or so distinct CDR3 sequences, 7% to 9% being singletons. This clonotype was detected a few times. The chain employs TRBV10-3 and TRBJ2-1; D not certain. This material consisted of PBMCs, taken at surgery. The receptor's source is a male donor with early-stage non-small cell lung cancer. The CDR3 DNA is TGTGCCATCAGTGAGTCCGGGAATGAGCAGTTCTTC. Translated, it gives CAISESGNEQFF.